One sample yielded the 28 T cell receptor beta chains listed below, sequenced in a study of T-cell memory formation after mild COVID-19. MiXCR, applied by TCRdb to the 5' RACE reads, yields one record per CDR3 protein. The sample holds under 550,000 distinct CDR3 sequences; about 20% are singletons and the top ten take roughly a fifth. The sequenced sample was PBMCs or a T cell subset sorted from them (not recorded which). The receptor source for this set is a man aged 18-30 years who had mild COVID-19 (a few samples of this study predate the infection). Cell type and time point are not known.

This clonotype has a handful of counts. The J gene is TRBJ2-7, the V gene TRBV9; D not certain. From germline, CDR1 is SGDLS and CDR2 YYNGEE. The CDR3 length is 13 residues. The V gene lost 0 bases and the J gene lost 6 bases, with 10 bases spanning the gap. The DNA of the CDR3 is TGTGCCAGCAGCGTAGCTCCCCTAACCGAGCAGTACGTC. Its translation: CASSVAPLTEQYV.

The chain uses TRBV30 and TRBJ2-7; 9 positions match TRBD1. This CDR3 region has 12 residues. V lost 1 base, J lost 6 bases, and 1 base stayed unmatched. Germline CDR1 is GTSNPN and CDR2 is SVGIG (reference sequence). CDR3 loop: CAWSGTGVEQYF. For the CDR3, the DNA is TGTGCCTGGAGTGGGACAGGGGTCGAGCAGTACTTC.

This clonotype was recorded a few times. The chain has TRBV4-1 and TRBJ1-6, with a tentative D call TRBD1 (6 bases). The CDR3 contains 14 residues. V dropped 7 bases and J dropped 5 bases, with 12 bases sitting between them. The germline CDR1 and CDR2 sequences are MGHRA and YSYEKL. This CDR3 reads CASTLQGNNSPLHF. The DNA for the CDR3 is TGCGCCAGCACCTTACAGGGTAATAATTCACCCCTCCACTTT.

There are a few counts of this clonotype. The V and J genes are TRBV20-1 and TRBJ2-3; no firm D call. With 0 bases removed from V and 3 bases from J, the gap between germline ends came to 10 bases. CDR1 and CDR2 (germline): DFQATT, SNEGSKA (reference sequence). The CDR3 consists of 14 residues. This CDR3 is CSARDRIGTDTQYF. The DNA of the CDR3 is TGCAGTGCTAGAGATAGGATCGGGACAGATACGCAGTATTTT.

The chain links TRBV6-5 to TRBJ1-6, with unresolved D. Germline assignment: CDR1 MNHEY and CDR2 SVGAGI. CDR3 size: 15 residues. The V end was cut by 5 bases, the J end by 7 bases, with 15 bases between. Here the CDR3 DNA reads TGTGCCAGCAGTCCCCTGCCCGTAAGGAATTCACCCCTCCACTTT. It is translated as CASSPLPVRNSPLHF.

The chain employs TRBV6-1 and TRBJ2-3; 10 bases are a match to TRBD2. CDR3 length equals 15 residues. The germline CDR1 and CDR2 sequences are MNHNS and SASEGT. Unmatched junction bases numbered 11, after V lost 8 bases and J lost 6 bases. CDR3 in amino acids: CASQSGGAGGDTQYF. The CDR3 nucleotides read TGTGCCAGCCAAAGCGGGGGGGCCGGAGGGGATACGCAGTATTTT.

CDR3 region: CASSWDPGTDTQYF. CDR3 nucleotide sequence: TGTGCCAGCAGTTGGGACCCCGGCACAGATACGCAGTATTTT. V is TRBV6-2 or TRBV6-3 and J is TRBJ2-3, with D perhaps assigned TRBD1 or TRBD2 (5 bases each). Trimming cost V 4 bases and J 1 base, with 9 bases left between them. The germline V gene encodes CDR1 MNHEY and CDR2 SVGEGT. This CDR3 has 14 residues.

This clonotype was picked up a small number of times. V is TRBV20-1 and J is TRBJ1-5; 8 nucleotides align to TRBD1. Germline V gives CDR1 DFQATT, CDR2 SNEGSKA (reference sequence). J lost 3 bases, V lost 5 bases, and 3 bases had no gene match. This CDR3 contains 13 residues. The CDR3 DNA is TGCAGTGCTTTGGGACAGGTCAATCAGCCCCAGCATTTT. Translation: CSALGQVNQPQHF.

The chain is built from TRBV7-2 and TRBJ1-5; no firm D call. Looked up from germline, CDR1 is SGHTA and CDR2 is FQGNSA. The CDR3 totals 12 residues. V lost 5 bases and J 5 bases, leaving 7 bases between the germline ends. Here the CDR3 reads CASSLNDQPQHF. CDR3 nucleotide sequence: TGTGCCAGCAGCCTGAACGATCAGCCCCAGCATTTT.

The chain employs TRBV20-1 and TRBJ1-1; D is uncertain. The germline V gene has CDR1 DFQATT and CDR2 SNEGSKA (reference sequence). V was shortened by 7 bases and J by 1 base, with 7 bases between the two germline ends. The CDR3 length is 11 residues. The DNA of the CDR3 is TGCAGTGGATACGCGAACACTGAAGCTTTCTTT. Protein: CSGYANTEAFF.

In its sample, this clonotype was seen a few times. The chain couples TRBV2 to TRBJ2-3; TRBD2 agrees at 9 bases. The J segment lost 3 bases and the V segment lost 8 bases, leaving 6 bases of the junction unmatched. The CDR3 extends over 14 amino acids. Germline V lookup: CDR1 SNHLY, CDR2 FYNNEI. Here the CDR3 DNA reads TGTGCCAGCTTACGGACTAGCGTTACAGATACGCAGTATTTT. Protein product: CASLRTSVTDTQYF.

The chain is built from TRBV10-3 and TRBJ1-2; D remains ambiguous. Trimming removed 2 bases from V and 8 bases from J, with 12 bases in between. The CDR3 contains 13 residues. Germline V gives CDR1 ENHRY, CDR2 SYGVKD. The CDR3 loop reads CAISEPAKGGYTF. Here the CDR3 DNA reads TGTGCCATCAGTGAGCCCGCAAAAGGAGGCTACACCTTC.

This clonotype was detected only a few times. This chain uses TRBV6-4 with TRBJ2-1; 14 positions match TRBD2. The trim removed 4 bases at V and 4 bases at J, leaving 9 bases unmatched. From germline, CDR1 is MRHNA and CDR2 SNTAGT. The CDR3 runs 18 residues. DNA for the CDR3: TGTGCCAGCAGTGCTATTGGGACTAGCGGGGGTATGTACAATGAGCAGTTCTTC. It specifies CASSAIGTSGGMYNEQFF.

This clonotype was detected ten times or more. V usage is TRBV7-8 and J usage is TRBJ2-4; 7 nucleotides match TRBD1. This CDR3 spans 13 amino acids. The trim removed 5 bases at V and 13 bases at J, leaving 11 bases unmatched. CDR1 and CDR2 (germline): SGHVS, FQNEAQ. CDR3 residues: CASSPTTDRVQYF. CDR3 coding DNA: TGTGCCAGCAGCCCGACCACTGACAGGGTCCAGTACTTC.

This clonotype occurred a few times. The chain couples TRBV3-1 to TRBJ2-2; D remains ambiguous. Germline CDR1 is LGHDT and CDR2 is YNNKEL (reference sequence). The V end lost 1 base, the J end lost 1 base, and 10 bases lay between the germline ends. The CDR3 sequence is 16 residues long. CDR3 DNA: TGTGCCAGCAGCCAAGCACTCGTCCGGAACACCGGGGAGCTGTTTTTT. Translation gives CASSQALVRNTGELFF. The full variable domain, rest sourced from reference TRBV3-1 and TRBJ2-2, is DTAVSQTPKYLVTQMGNDKSIKCEQNLGHDTMYWYKQDSKKFLKIMFSYNNKELIINETVPNRFSPKSPDKAHLNLHINSLELGDSAVYFCASSQALVRNTGELFFGEGSRLTVL.

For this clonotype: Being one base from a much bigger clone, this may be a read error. The CDR3 DNA follows: TGTGCCAGCAGTCACGAGCTAGCCAAAAACATTCAGTACTTC. It translates to CASSHELAKNIQYF. The rearrangement joins TRBV12-3 or TRBV12-4 to TRBJ2-4; D unclear. The CDR3 is 14 residues long. V gave up 5 bases and J gave up 0 bases, with 8 bases separating them.

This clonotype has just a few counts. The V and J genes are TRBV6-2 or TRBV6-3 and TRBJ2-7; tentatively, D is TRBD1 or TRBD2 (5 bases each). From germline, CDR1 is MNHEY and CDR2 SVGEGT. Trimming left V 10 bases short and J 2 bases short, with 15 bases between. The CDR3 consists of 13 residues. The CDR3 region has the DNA TGTGCCACCAAACTAGGGGTAACCTACGAGCAGTACGTC. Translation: CATKLGVTYEQYV.

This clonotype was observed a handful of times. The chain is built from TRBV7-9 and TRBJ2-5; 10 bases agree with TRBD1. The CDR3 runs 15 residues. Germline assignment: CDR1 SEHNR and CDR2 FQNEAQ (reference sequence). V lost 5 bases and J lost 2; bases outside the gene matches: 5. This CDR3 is CASSRPGQGQETQYF. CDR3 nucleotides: TGTGCCAGCAGCCGGCCGGGACAGGGGCAAGAGACCCAGTACTTC. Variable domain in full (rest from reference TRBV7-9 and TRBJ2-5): DTGVSQNPRHKITKRGQNVTFRCDPISEHNRLYWYRQTLGQGPEFLTYFQNEAQLEKSRLLSDRFSAERPKGSFSTLEIQRTEQGDSAMYLCASSRPGQGQETQYFGPGTRLLVL.

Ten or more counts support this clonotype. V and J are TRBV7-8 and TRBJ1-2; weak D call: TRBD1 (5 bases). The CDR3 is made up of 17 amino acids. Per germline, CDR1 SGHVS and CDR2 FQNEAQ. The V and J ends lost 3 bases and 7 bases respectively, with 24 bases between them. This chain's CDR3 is CASSFVSVPGPRSGYTF. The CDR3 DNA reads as TGTGCCAGCAGCTTCGTCTCGGTACCGGGACCCAGGAGTGGCTACACCTTC.

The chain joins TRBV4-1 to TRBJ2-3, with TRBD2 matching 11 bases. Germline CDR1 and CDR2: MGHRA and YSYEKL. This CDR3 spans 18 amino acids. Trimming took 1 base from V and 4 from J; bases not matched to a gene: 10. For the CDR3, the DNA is TGCGCCAGCAGCCAAGTCCGTTCACTAGCGGGGGAGGCAGATACGCAGTATTTT. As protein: CASSQVRSLAGEADTQYF.

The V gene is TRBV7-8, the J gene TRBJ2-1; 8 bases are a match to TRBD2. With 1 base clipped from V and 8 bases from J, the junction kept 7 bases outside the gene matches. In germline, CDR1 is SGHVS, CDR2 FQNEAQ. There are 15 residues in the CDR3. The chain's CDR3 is CASSLVGGGPDEQFF. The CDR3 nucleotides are TGTGCCAGCAGCTTAGTCGGGGGGGGGCCGGATGAGCAGTTCTTC.

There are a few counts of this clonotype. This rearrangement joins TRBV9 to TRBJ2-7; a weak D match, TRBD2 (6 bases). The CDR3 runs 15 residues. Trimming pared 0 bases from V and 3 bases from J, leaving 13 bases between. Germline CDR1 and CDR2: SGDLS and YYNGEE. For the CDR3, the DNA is TGTGCCAGCAGCGTAGCTATGGAGGGTGGCTACGAGCAGTACTTC. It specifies CASSVAMEGGYEQYF.

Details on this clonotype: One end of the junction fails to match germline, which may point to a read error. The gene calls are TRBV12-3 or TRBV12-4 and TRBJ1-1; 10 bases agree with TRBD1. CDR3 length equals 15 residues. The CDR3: CDSTRPEGTGVEAFF. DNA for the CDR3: TGTGACAGCACCCGTCCCGAGGGGACAGGGGTTGAAGCTTTCTTT.

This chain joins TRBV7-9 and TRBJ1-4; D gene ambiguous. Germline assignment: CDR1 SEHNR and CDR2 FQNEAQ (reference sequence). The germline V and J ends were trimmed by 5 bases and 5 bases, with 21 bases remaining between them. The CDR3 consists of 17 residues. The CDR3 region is CASSPTVRVSANEKLFF. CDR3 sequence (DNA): TGTGCCAGCAGCCCAACCGTAAGGGTGTCGGCGAATGAAAAACTGTTTTTT.

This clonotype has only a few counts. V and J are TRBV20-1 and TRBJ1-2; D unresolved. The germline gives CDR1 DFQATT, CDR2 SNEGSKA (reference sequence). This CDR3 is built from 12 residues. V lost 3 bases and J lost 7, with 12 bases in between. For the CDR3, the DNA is TGCAGTGCTAGGGAAGGGCTGCTTGGCTACACCTTC. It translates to CSAREGLLGYTF.

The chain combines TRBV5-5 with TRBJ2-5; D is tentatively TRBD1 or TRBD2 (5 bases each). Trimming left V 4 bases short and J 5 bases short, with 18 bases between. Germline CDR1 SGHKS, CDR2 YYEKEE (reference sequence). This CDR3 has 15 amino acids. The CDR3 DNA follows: TGTGCCAGCAGCCCGGGACCGAGGGGTCGGGAGACCCAGTACTTC. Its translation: CASSPGPRGRETQYF.

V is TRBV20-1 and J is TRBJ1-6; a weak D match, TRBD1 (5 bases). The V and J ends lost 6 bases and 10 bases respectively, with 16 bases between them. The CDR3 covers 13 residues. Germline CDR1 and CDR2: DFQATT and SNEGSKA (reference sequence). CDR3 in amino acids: CSAELEGRSPLHF. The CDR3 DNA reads TGCAGTGCAGAGTTGGAGGGGAGATCACCCCTCCACTTT.

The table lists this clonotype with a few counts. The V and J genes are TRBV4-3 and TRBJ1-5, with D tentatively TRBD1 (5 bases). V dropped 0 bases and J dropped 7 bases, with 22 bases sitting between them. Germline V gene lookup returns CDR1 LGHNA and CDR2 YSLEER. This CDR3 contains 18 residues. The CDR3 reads CASSQDPYPGPKAQPQHF. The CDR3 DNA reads TGCGCCAGCAGCCAAGATCCGTACCCGGGGCCCAAAGCCCAGCCCCAGCATTTT.